This paragraph reports one T cell receptor beta chain. The antigen is not known. Amplification used 60 Vbeta primers and 13 Jbeta primers. The protocol was immunoSEQ multiplex PCR, while the TCRdb copy is restricted to in-frame clones and leaves out a portion. The profile shows some 81,000 clones, 72% of them singletons. The sample comes from a study of cytomegalovirus exposure and HLA in healthy donors. Study-level results: V segments that were indistinguishable, TRBV6-2 and TRBV6-3 among them, were omitted from analysis. Evidence from a later analysis indicated that most CMV-associated TCR beta chains looked HLA-restricted.

Germline V gene lookup returns CDR1 SGHRS and CDR2 YFSETQ. J was trimmed by 2 bases and V by 4 bases; bases with no gene match: 2. The CDR3 consists of 13 residues. The J gene is TRBJ1-2, the V gene TRBV5-1; 7 positions match TRBD1. The clonotype was recovered from a woman in her 40s in good health and CMV-seropositive. The sequencing sample was made of PBMCs. The CDR3 DNA reads TGCGCCAGCAGCCTGGACAGGAACTATGGCTACACCTTC. This translates into CASSLDRNYGYTF. The full variable domain, completed using reference TRBV5-1 and TRBJ1-2, is KAGVTQTPRYLIKTRGQQVTLSCSPISGHRSVSWYQQTPGQGLQFLFEYFSETQRNKGNFPGRFSGRQFSNSRSEMNVSTLELGDSALYLCASSLDRNYGYTFGSGTRLTVV.